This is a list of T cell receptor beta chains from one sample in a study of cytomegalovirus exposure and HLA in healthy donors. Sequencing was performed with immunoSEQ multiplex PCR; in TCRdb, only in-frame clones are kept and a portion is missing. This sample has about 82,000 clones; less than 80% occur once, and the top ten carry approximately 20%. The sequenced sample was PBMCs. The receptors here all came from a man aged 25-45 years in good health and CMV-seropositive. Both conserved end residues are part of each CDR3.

CATSRGGGNPYEQYF | 15 | TRBV15
CALPSRRGTDTQYF | 14 | TRBV10-1
CASSAGQGITYEQYF | 15 | TRBV5-4
CASSLARQGNRGAFF | 15 | TRBV7-2
CASTLGEGNQPQNF | 14 | TRBV28
CASNTRDRQPGTEAFF | 16 | TRBV6-4
CASQLPGVNTEAFF | 14 | TRBV28
CASSSQLVEQFF | 12 | TRBV5-1
CASSLDPGRFAFF | 13 | TRBV7-6
CASNRQGSSGYTF | 13 | TRBV5-6
CASSGPGQGQYF | 12 | TRBV7-3
CASSLTPSGSPENEQFF | 17 | TRBV7-3
CASSLRPGGIFAGELFF | 17 | TRBV27
CASSFMTSPYEQYF | 14 | TRBV6-5
CASSLAGLYEQYF | 13 | TRBV28
CASSSVTLAGDIETQYF | 17 | TRBV27
CASSLGHRNEKLFF | 14 | TRBV27
CASSSRTPGGVETQYF | 16 | TRBV28
CATSRGGTVNYGYTF | 15 | TRBV15
CASSPRPGQGANNEQFF | 17 | TRBV28
CASSRGGGSTEAFF | 14 | TRBV18
CASSNSPGQGFGETQYF | 17 | TRBV7-9
CASKETSGRGTDTQYF | 16 | TRBV6-6
CASSLTGQGDEQYF | 14 | TRBV7-3
CASGLLIMKSMNTEAFF | 17 | TRBV12-5